The next 6 T cell receptor beta chains were all read from a single sample in a study of blood T cell repertoires in COVID-19. Here immunoSEQ multiplex PCR was the method, and the copy in TCRdb shows in-frame clones only, minus some. Of approximately 300,000 clones in the sample, roughly 90% were seen once. Sequencing input: peripheral blood. These receptors all stem from a woman in her 50s with active or convalescent COVID-19.

This clone was seen a handful of times. V is TRBV3-1 (or the pseudogene TRBV3-2) and J is TRBJ1-2, with D hard to call. V was shortened by 8 bases and J by 5 bases, with 9 bases between the two germline ends. The length of the CDR3 is 11 residues. CDR1 is LGHDT, CDR2 YNNKEL, per germline (reference sequence). CDR3 sequence: CASAAGYGYTF. DNA of the CDR3: TGTGCCAGCGCGGCGGGATATGGCTACACCTTC.

V and J are TRBV20-1 and TRBJ2-6; D possibly corresponds to TRBD1 (6 bases). Germline V gene data show CDR1 as DFQATT and CDR2 as SNEGSKA (reference sequence). This CDR3 comprises 16 residues. With 3 bases removed from V and 0 bases from J, the gap between germline ends came to 12 bases. CDR3 protein: CSASPSGASGANVLTF. In nucleotides, the CDR3 is TGCAGTGCTAGTCCTTCAGGGGCCTCTGGGGCCAACGTCCTGACTTTC.

V is TRBV6-2 or TRBV6-3 and J is TRBJ1-1; D might be TRBD1 (5 bases). Germline V gives CDR1 MNHEY, CDR2 SVGEGT. Trimming stripped 4 bases from V and 2 bases from J, with 14 bases between. The CDR3 has 15 residues. CDR3 DNA: TGTGCCAGCAGTTCGGCAGGGACTTTTAACACTGAAGCTTTCTTT. Amino acid sequence: CASSSAGTFNTEAFF.

The CDR3 spells CAISKQDNYGYTF. CDR3 sequence (DNA): TGTGCCATCAGTAAACAGGATAACTATGGCTACACCTTC. V is TRBV10-3 and J is TRBJ1-2; possibly TRBD1 for D (5 bases). The CDR3 contains 13 residues. V was trimmed by 5 bases and J by 1 base, leaving 8 bases between them. Germline V lookup: CDR1 ENHRY, CDR2 SYGVKD.

This clone was detected once. The chain has TRBV7-3 and TRBJ2-1; D remains ambiguous. V was trimmed by 1 base and J by 4 bases, leaving 14 bases between them. This CDR3 is built from 16 residues. Germline V gene data show CDR1 as SGHTA and CDR2 as FQGTGA. The CDR3 loop is CASSLSASGQYNEQFF. The CDR3 DNA sequence: TGTGCCAGCAGCTTAAGCGCGTCAGGTCAATACAATGAGCAGTTCTTC.

The chain carries TRBV15 and TRBJ1-5; TRBD1 is a possible D gene (5 bases). CDR3 length: 15 residues. Trimming shortened V by 3 bases and J by 4 bases, and 13 bases separated the two germline ends. From germline, CDR1 is LNHNV and CDR2 YYDKDF (reference sequence). CDR3 amino acids: CATSRGRGLNQPQHF. The CDR3 DNA is TGTGCCACCAGCAGGGGAAGGGGCCTTAATCAGCCCCAGCATTTT.